This T cell receptor (beta chain) was captured by sequencing in a study of beta chain features in type 1 diabetes. Study results and caveats: Across patients, naive, central memory and Treg TCRB repertoires exhibited apparently greater similarity than was observed across healthy donors. More deletions and fewer insertions at VDJ junctions were found in patients with type 1 diabetes. TCRB CDR3 length was moderately but significantly reduced in all four CD4+ subsets of Type 1 diabetes patients. Equally in patients and controls, shorter templates might have been favored by PCR.

Expressed TCRB transcripts were sequenced, since all the RNA that had been isolated was reverse transcribed. Sequencing used immunoSEQ multiplex PCR; TCRdb keeps in-frame clones, though not all of them. This sample yields 600,000 to 700,000 clones, of which approximately 13% are seen a single time; approximately 0.11% belongs to the top ten. The CDR3 length is 15 residues. Germline V CDR1 and CDR2: LNHDA, SQIVND (reference sequence). Trimming cost V 6 bases and J 3 bases, with 15 bases left between them. Averaging roughly 120 mL, one heparinised blood draw was given by each donor. About this clone: Its specificity is unknown.

The rearrangement joins TRBV19 to TRBJ2-1; the D gene could be TRBD1 or TRBD2 (6 bases each). The TCR sequence derives from a man under 40 with type 1 diabetes. The sample taken for sequencing was naive CD4+ T cells from blood. CDR3: CASSLPKGGYNEQFF. The CDR3 bases are TGTGCCAGTAGCCTCCCCAAGGGGGGCTACAATGAGCAGTTCTTC.